This TCR beta chain was captured by sequencing in a study of blood T cell repertoires in COVID-19. Looking at the study overall: Acute and convalescent COVID-19 samples came from the United States, Italy and Spain. PBMCs, B-cell-depleted T cells, or T cells were the source of the cDNA or gDNA that made up the material.

V lost 6 bases and J lost 8, with 16 bases in between. CDR3 size: 13 residues. Some clones are missing from TCRdb's copy, which holds only in-frame ones; the method was immunoSEQ multiplex PCR. The repertoire includes 95,000 or so clones, 87% of them detected once, and about a sixth sits in the top ten. Sequencing was performed on peripheral blood. This clonotype was obtained from a human donor in a cohort sampled during active COVID-19. V is TRBV12-3 or TRBV12-4 and J is TRBJ1-2, with D maybe TRBD1 (6 bases). In nucleotides, the CDR3 is TGTGCCAGCAGGGGATTAACAGGGCTCGGCTACACCTTC. This encodes CASRGLTGLGYTF.